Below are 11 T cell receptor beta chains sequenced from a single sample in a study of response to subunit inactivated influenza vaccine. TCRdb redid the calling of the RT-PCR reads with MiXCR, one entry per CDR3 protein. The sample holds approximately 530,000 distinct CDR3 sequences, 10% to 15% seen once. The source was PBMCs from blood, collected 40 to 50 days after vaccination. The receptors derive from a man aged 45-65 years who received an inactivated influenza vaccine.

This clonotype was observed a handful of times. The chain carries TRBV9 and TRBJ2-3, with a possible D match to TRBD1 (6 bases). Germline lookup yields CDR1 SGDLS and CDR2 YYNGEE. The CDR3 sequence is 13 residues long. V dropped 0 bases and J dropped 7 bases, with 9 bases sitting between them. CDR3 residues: CASSVEGGNTQYF. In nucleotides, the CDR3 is TGTGCCAGCAGCGTAGAAGGGGGAAATACGCAGTATTTT.

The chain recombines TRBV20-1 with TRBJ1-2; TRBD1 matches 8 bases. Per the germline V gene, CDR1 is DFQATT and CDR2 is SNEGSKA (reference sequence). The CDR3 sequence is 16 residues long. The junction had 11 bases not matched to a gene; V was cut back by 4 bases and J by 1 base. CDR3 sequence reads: CSAKRGQALINYGYTF. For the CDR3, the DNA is TGCAGTGCTAAAAGGGGACAGGCTCTCATTAACTATGGCTACACCTTC.

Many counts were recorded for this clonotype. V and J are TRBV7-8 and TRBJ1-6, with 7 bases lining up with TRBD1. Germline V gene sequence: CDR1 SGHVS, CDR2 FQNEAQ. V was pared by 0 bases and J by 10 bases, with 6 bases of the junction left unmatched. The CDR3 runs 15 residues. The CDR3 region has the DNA TGTGCCAGCAGCTTAGCAGGCAGGGGGGGATCACCCCTCCACTTT. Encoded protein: CASSLAGRGGSPLHF.

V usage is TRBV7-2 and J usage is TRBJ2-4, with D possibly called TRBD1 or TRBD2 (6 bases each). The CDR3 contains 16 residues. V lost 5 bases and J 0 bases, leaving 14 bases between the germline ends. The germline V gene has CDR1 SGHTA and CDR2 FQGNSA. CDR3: CASSGGTNQAKNIQYF. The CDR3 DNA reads TGTGCCAGCAGCGGAGGGACAAACCAAGCCAAAAACATTCAGTACTTC.

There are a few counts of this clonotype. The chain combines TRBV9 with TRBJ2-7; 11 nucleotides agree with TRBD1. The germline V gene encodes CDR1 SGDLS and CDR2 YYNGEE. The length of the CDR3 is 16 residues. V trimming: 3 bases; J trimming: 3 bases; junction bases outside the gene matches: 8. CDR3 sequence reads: CASSATPGTGGYEQYF. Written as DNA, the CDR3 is TGTGCCAGCAGCGCCACACCCGGGACAGGGGGCTACGAGCAGTACTTC.

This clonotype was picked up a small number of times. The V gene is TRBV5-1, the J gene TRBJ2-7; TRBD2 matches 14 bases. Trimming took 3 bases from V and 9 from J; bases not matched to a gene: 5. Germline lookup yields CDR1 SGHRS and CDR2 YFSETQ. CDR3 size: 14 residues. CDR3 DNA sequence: TGCGCCAGCAGCTCCGGGACTAGCGGGAGCGGGCAGTACTTC. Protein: CASSSGTSGSGQYF. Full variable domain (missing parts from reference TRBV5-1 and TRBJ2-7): KAGVTQTPRYLIKTRGQQVTLSCSPISGHRSVSWYQQTPGQGLQFLFEYFSETQRNKGNFPGRFSGRQFSNSRSEMNVSTLELGDSALYLCASSSGTSGSGQYFGPGTRLTVT.

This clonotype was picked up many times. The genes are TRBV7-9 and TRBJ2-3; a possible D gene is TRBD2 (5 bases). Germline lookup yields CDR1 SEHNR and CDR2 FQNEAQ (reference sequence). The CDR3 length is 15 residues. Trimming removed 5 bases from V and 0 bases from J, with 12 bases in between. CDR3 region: CASSPQTTSTDTQYF. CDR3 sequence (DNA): TGTGCCAGCAGCCCCCAGACTACAAGCACAGATACGCAGTATTTT.

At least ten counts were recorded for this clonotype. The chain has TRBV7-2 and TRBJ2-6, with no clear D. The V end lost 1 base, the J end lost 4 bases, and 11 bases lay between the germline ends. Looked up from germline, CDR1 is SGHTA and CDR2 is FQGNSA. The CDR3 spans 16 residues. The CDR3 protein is CASSLVRNSGANVLTF. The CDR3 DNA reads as TGTGCCAGCAGCTTAGTTAGGAACTCAGGGGCCAACGTCCTGACTTTC.

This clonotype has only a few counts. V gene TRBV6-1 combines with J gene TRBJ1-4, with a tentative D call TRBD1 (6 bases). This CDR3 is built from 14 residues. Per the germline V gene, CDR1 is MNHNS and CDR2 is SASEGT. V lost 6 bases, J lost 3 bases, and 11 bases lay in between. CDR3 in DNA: TGTGCCAGCAGCTTGAACAGGGCTAATGAAAAACTGTTTTTT. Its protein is CASSLNRANEKLFF.

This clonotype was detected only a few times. The CDR3 protein is CSVRKWGGITDTQYF. CDR3 DNA sequence: TGCAGCGTTAGAAAATGGGGCGGAATCACAGATACGCAGTATTTT. The V and J genes are TRBV29-1 and TRBJ2-3; D might be TRBD1 (5 bases). The CDR3 totals 15 residues. V lost 5 bases to trimming and J lost 2 bases, with 17 bases between them. Germline CDR1 and CDR2: SQVTM and ANQGSEA.

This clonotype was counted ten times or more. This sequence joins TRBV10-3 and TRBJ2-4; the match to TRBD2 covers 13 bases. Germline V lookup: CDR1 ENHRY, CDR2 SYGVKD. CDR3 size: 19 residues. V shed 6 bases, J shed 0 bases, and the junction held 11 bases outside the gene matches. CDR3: CAISPGTSGDSLAKNIQYF. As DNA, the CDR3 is TGTGCCATCAGCCCCGGGACTAGCGGGGATTCTCTAGCCAAAAACATTCAGTACTTC.